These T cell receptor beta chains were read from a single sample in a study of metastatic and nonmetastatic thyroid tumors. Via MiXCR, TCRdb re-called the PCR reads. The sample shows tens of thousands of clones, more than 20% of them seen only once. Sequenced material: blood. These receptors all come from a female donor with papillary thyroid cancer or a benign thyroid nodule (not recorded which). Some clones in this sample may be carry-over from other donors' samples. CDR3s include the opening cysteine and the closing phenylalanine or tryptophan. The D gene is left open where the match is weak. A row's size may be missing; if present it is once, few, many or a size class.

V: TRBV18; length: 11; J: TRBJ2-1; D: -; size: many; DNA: TGTGCCAGCTCACCACTGGATGAGCAGTTCTTC; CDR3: CASSPLDEQFF
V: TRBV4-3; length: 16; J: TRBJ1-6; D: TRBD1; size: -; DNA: TGCGCCAGCAGCCAAGATCGACAGGGAAGCAATTCACCCCTCCACTTT; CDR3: CASSQDRQGSNSPLHF
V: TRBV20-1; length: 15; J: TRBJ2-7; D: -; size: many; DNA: TGCAGTGCCAGGGGGGAGCGGGGGAGCTCCTACGAGCAGTACTTC; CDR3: CSARGERGSSYEQYF
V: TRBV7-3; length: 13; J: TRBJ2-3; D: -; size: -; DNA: TGTGCCAGCAGCCAACCGCCCCTCGATACGCAGTATTTT; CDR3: CASSQPPLDTQYF
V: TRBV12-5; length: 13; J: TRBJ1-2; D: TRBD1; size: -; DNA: TGTGCTAGTGGTCAGGGGGTCGTCTATGGCTACACCTTC; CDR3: CASGQGVVYGYTF
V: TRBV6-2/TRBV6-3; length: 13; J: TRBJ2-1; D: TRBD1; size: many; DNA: TGTGCCAGCAGTTTACAGGGGGCTGGTGAGCAGTTCTTC; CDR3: CASSLQGAGEQFF
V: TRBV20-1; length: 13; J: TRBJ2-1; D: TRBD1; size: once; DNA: TGCAGTGCTCCGGGACAGGGCTACAATGAGCAGTTCTTC; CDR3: CSAPGQGYNEQFF
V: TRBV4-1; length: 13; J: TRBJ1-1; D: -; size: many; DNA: TGCGCCAGCAGCCAAGGACAGAACACTGAAGCTTTCTTT; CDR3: CASSQGQNTEAFF
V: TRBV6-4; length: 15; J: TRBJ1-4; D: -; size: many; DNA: TGTGCCACCCTGAGGCAGGTGACGGAGAATGAAAAACTGTTTTTT; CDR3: CATLRQVTENEKLFF
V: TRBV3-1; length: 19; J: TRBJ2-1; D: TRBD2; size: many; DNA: TGTGCCAGCAGCCAAGGACTAGCGGGAGGCCCGAGCTCCTACAATGAGCAGTTCTTC; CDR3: CASSQGLAGGPSSYNEQFF
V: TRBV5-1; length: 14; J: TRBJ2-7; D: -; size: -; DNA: TGCGCCAGCAGCTCTCGACAGGTCCCCTACGAGCAGTACTTC; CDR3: CASSSRQVPYEQYF
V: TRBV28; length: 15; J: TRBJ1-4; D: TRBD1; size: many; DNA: TGTGCCAGCAGTTTAGCCGGGACAGTTAATGAAAAACTGTTTTTT; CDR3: CASSLAGTVNEKLFF
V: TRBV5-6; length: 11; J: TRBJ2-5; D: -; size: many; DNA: TGTGCCAGCAGCCGTCAAGAGACCCAGTACTTC; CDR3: CASSRQETQYF
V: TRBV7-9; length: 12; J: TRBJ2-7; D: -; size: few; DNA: TGTGCCAGCAGCCTCATAGCCTACGAGCAGTACTTC; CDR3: CASSLIAYEQYF
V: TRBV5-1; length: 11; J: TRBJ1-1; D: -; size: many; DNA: TGCGCCAGCACCGACGTGGGTAAAGCTTTCTTT; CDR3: CASTDVGKAFF
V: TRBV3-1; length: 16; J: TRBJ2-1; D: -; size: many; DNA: TGTGCCAGCAAAGACGTAACGGGACCTTCCTACAATGAGCAGTTCTTC; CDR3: CASKDVTGPSYNEQFF
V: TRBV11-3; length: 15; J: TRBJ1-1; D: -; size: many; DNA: TGTGCCAGCAGCAATGCCGCAGGGAGATACACTGAAGCTTTCTTT; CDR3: CASSNAAGRYTEAFF
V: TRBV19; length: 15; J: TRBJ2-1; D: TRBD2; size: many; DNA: TGTGCCAGTAACATCGGACTAGGCTCCTACAATGAGCAGTTCTTC; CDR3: CASNIGLGSYNEQFF
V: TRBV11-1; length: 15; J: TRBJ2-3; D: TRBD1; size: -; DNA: TGTCCCAGCAGCCCACAGGGGGGTGAAACACATACGCAGTATTTT; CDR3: CPSSPQGGETHTQYF
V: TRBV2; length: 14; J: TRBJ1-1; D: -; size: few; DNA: TGTGCCAGCAGTGAAGCGGGACCGCGCTCTCGGGCTTTCTTT; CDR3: CASSEAGPRSRAFF
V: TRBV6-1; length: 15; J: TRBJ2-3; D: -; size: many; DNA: TGTGCCAGCAGCGGCCAAACGCGGAGCACAGATACGCAGTATTTT; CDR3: CASSGQTRSTDTQYF
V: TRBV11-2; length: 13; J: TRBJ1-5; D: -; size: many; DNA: TGTGCCAGCAGCAGGGCTTCCAATCAGCCCCAGCATTTT; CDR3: CASSRASNQPQHF
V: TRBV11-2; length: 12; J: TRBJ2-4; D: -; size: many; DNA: TGTGCCAGCAGCTTAGGCGGGAACATTCAGTACTTC; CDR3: CASSLGGNIQYF
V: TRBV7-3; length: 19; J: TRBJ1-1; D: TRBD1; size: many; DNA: TGTGCCAGCAGCTTAAGGACCCGGGCAGGGGGCATCGGGAACACTGAAGCTTTCTTT; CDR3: CASSLRTRAGGIGNTEAFF
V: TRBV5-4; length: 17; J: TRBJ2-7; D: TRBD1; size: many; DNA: TGTGCCAGCAGCTTGGGTGGCCCGGGACAGGGTAGATACGAGCAGTACTTC; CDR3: CASSLGGPGQGRYEQYF
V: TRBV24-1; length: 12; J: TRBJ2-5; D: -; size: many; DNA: TGTGCCACCGGTCGGCAGGGGGAGACCCAGTACTTC; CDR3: CATGRQGETQYF
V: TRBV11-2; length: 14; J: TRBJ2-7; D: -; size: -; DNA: TGTGCCAGCAGCCCGACCAGGACGACCTACGAGCAGTACTTC; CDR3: CASSPTRTTYEQYF
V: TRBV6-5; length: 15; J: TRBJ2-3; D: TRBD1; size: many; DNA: TGTGCCAGCAGTTACCGGCAGGGGGACGCAGATACGCAGTATTTT; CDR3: CASSYRQGDADTQYF
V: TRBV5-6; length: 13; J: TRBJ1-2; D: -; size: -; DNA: TGTGCCAGCAGCTTAGGACAGAGCTATGGCTACACCTTC; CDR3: CASSLGQSYGYTF
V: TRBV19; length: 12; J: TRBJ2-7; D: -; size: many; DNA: TGTGCCAGTAGGTCTGAGGCCTACGAGCAGTACTTC; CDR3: CASRSEAYEQYF
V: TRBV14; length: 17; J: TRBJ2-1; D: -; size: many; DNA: TGTGCCAGCAGCCGAACAGGGGGGGCGAGCTCCTACAATGAGCAGTTCTTC; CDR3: CASSRTGGASSYNEQFF
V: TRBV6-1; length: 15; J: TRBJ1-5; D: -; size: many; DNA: TGTGCCAGCAGTCCGGGGGGGTATAGCAATCAGCCCCAGCATTTT; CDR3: CASSPGGYSNQPQHF
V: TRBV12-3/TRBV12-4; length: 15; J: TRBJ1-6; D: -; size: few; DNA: TGTGCCAGCATCTCAGTATTAGGGGGAAATTCACCCCTCCACTTT; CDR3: CASISVLGGNSPLHF
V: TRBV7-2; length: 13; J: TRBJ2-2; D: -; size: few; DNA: TGTGCCAGCAGCCCACAGGGTTTCGGGGAGCTGTTTTTT; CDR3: CASSPQGFGELFF
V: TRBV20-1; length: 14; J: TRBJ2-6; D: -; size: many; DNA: TGCAGTGCTAGATATTACACTGGGGCCAACGTCCTGACTTTC; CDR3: CSARYYTGANVLTF
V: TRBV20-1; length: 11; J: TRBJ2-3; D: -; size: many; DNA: TGCAGTGTATTACCCGCAGATACGCAGTATTTT; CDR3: CSVLPADTQYF
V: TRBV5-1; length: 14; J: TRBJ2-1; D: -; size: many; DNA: TGCGCCAGCAGCTTACTCGAGGGCTACAATGAGCAGTTCTTC; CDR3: CASSLLEGYNEQFF
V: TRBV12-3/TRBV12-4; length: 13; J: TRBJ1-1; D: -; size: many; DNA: TGTGCCAGCAGTTTAAACCCGCTGACTGAAGCTTTCTTT; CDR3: CASSLNPLTEAFF
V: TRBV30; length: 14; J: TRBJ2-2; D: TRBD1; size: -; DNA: TGTGCCTGGAGCGGGGACAGGGAGGCCGGGGAGCTGTTTTTT; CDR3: CAWSGDREAGELFF
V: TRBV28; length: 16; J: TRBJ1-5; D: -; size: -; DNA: TGTGCCAGCAGAGGGGGGGGGTTAAGATCGATTCAGCCCCAGCATTTT; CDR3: CASRGGGLRSIQPQHF
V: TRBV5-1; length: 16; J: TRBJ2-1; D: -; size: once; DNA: TGCGCCAGCAGCCCGCTGGACGGAAGCTACTACAATGAGCAGTTCTTC; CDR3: CASSPLDGSYYNEQFF
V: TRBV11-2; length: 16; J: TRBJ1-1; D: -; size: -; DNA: TGTGCCAGCAGCTTAGGCAGGGTGGGAGAGAACACTGAAGCTTTCTTT; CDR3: CASSLGRVGENTEAFF
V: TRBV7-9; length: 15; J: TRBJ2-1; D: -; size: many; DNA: TGTGCCAGCAGCTTACCCTTTACTGGAAACAATGAGCAGTTCTTC; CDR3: CASSLPFTGNNEQFF
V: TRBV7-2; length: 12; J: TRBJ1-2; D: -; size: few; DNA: TGTGCCAGCACCTTATCAGGAGAAGGCTACACCTTC; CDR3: CASTLSGEGYTF
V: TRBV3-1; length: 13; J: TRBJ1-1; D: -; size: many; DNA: TGTGCCAGCAGCCAAAGTAGGAACACTGAAGCTTTCTTT; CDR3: CASSQSRNTEAFF
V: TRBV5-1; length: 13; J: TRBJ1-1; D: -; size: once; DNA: TGCGCCAGCAGCTTGAACAGGGATGAGAAAGCTTTCTTT; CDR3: CASSLNRDEKAFF
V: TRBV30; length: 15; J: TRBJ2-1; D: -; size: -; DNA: TGTGCCTGTAAGACTCCCACGGGAGAGTCCAATGAGCAGTTCTTC; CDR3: CACKTPTGESNEQFF
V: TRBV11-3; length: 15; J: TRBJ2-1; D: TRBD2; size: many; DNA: TGTGCCAGCAGCTTAGGTCTAGCGGGAGGGTTTGAGCAGTTCTTC; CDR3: CASSLGLAGGFEQFF
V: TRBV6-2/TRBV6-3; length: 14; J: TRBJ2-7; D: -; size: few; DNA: TGTGCCAGCAAAGGTAGCGGAAACTCCTACGAGCAGTACTTC; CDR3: CASKGSGNSYEQYF
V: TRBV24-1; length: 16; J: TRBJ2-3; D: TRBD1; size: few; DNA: TGTGCCACCAGCCCCACCGGGACAGGGGCCCTAGATACGCAGTATTTT; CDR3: CATSPTGTGALDTQYF
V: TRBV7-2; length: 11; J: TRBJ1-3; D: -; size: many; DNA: TGTGCCAGCAGCTTTGGTACGACCATATATTTT; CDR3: CASSFGTTIYF
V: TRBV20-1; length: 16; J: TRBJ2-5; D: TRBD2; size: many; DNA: TGCAGTGCTAGAGGTCGTCAGCGGGGGATGCAAGAGACCCAGTACTTC; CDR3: CSARGRQRGMQETQYF
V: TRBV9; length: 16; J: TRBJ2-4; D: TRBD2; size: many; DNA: TGTGCCAGCAGCGCCTCTAGCGGGATCGCCAAAAACATTCAGTACTTC; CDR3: CASSASSGIAKNIQYF